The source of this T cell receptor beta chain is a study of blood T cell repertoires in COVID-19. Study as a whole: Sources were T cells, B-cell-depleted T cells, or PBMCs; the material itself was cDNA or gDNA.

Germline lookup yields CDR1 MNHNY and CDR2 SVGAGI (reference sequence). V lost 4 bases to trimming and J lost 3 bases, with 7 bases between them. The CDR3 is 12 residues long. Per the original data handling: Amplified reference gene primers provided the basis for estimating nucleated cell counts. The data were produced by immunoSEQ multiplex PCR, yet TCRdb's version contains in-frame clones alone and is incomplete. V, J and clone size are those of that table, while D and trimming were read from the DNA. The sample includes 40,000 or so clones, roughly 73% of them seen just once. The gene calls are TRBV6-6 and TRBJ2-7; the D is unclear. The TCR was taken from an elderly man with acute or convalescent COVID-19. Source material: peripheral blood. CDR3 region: CASSFTSYEQYF. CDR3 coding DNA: TGTGCCAGCAGTTTCACCAGCTACGAGCAGTACTTC.